Ten or more counts support the clone carrying this T cell receptor beta chain. Preparation of the TCRbeta library involved a method that used unique molecular identifiers. MiXCR, applied by TCRdb to the PCR reads, yields one record per CDR3 protein. The sample contains around 500,000 distinct CDR3 sequences, roughly 24% of which appear only once. This sample was taken from a study of T-cell reconstitution after alpha-beta-depleted transplantation in children. Trimming removed 7 bases from V and 3 bases from J; junction bases left unmatched: 6. The CDR3 runs to 14 residues. CDR1 and CDR2 from the germline V gene are KGHDR and SFDVKD.

The J gene is TRBJ1-2, the V gene TRBV24-1, with TRBD1 matching 8 bases. The sequenced sample was PBMCs, mostly from graft donor cells, obtained 360 days after TCRalphabeta/CD19-depleted stem cell transplant. The receptor's source is a boy under three years old who had a stem cell transplant for acute myeloid leukemia, so the T cells may come from the graft donor. The chain's CDR3 is CATRDRDLDYGYTF. In DNA, the CDR3 is TGTGCCACCAGGGACAGGGATTTGGACTATGGCTACACCTTC.